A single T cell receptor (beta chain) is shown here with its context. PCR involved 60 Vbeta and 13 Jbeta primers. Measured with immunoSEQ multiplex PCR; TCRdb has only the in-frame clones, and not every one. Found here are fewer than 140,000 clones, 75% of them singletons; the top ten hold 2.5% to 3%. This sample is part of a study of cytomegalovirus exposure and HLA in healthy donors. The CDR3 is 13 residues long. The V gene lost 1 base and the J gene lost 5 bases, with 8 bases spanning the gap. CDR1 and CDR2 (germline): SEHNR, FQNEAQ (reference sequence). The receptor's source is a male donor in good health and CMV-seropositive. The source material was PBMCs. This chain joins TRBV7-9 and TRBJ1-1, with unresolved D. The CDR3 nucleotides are TGTGCCAGCAGCTTAGATAGGAGGACTGAAGCTTTCTTT. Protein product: CASSLDRRTEAFF.